This entry lists 14 T cell receptor beta chains sequenced from one sample in a study of T cell repertoires in cytomegalovirus infection. Their specific antigens are unknown. TCRdb reprocessed the reads with MiXCR, giving one entry per CDR3 protein. Among roughly 920,000 distinct CDR3 sequences, 31% were seen once, and the ten largest hold 11% to 15%. The sample consisted of cultured CD8+ T cells from PBMCs, taken from culture after CMV antigen stimulation. The receptor set was obtained from a human donor in good health (CMV status not recorded). Some clones in this sample may be carry-over from other donors' samples.

This clonotype was seen more than once but under ten times. V usage is TRBV12-3 or TRBV12-4 and J usage is TRBJ2-7; 7 bases are a match to TRBD2. Losses at the gene ends were 7 bases for V and 7 bases for J; bases not matched to a gene: 16. The CDR3 has 15 amino acids. The CDR3 bases are TGTGCCAGCATGTTGGGTCGGGGGGAACGAAGGGAGCAGTACTTC. Amino acids: CASMLGRGERREQYF.

This rearrangement joins TRBV12-3 or TRBV12-4 to TRBJ2-3, with TRBD2 matching 7 bases. The CDR3 has 16 residues. V dropped 5 bases and J dropped 6; count of bases not matched to a gene: 14. CDR3 nucleotides: TGTGCCAGCAGTGCCCATGGAGGCGGGGGAAAGGATACGCAGTATTTT. Translated, it gives CASSAHGGGGKDTQYF.

This clonotype was picked up a small number of times. J is TRBJ1-1 and V is TRBV9; the D gene is possibly TRBD1 (6 bases). Germline V gives CDR1 SGDLS, CDR2 YYNGEE. The CDR3 loop spans 15 amino acids. V lost 1 base and J lost 1, with 11 bases in between. CDR3 in amino acids: CASSVPPQGNTEAFF. The CDR3 DNA reads as TGTGCCAGCAGCGTACCTCCACAGGGGAACACTGAAGCTTTCTTT.

The sample holds one count of this clonotype. The chain couples TRBV9 to TRBJ2-1; 10 positions agree with TRBD2. This CDR3 is built from 14 residues. CDR1 is SGDLS, CDR2 YYNGEE, per germline. V gave up 4 bases and J gave up 9 bases; unmatched junction bases: 7. CDR3 protein: CASSTTGLAIEQFF. Here the CDR3 DNA reads TGTGCCAGCAGCACGACGGGACTAGCGATTGAGCAGTTCTTC.

The CDR3 DNA reads as TGTGCCAGCACCCTGACAGGCGACTATGGCTACACCTTC. This encodes CASTLTGDYGYTF. The chain joins TRBV12-3 or TRBV12-4 to TRBJ1-2; tentative D call: TRBD1 (6 bases). Trimming left V 7 bases short and J 3 bases short, with 12 bases between. This CDR3 is 13 amino acids long.

This chain uses TRBV4-2 with TRBJ2-5, with a weak D call TRBD2 (6 bases). Germline CDR1 reads LGHNA; CDR2 reads YNFKEQ. Between the trimmed V and J ends, which lost 3 bases and 0 bases, there was a span of 14 bases. The CDR3 sequence is 16 residues long. CDR3 DNA: TGTGCCAGCAGCCACGGGGGAATAGCGCACCAAGAGACCCAGTACTTC. Translation: CASSHGGIAHQETQYF.

The V call is TRBV10-3, the J call TRBJ2-7; no definite D call. V was trimmed by 4 bases and J by 4 bases, leaving 11 bases between them. This CDR3 comprises 13 residues. Germline-derived CDR1 and CDR2 are ENHRY and SYGVKD. The chain's CDR3 is CAISVLGGYEQYF. The CDR3 nucleotides are TGTGCCATCAGTGTTCTGGGCGGATACGAGCAGTACTTC.

V usage is TRBV4-3 and J usage is TRBJ2-3; D perhaps matches TRBD2 (7 bases). The CDR3 consists of 23 residues. The V end lost 0 bases, the J end lost 0 bases, and 31 bases lay between the germline ends. CDR1 and CDR2 from the germline V gene are LGHNA and YSLEER. The CDR3 bases are TGCGCCAGCAGCCAAGATAAAATATGGCCAATCCACCTACAGGGACTAAGCACAGATACGCAGTATTTT. Translating it yields CASSQDKIWPIHLQGLSTDTQYF.

The CDR3 loop reads CASSVPSGGHYNEQFF. For the CDR3, the DNA is TGCGCCAGCAGCGTTCCTAGCGGGGGCCATTACAATGAGCAGTTCTTC. The chain combines TRBV5-1 with TRBJ2-1; 10 bases match TRBD2. Germline-derived CDR1 and CDR2 are SGHRS and YFSETQ. The CDR3 totals 16 residues. Trimming at V came to 4 bases and at J to 4 bases, leaving 8 bases not matched to a gene.

A few counts support this clonotype. V gene TRBV11-2 combines with J gene TRBJ1-4; D not certain. The CDR3 loop spans 17 amino acids. CDR1 and CDR2 (germline): SGHAT, FQNNGV. V was cut by 1 base and J by 3 bases, with 15 bases left in between. The CDR3 coding sequence is TGTGCCAGCAGCTTAGGGGCGAGAAAGGCGGCTAATGAAAAACTGTTTTTT. This encodes CASSLGARKAANEKLFF. Full variable domain (remainder filled in from reference TRBV11-2 and TRBJ1-4): EAGVAQSPRYKIIEKRQSVAFWCNPISGHATLYWYQQILGQGPKLLIQFQNNGVVDDSQLPKDRFSAERLKGVDSTLKIQPAKLEDSAVYLCASSLGARKAANEKLFFGSGTQLSVL.

This chain joins TRBV7-4 and TRBJ2-7; D unclear. This CDR3 is built from 15 residues. The germline V gene encodes CDR1 SGHVT and CDR2 SQSDAQ. V lost 3 bases, J lost 2 bases, and 14 bases lay in between. CDR3 in DNA: TGTGCCAGCAGCTTCGTATCAACAGAAGCCTACGAGCAGTACTTC. Protein sequence: CASSFVSTEAYEQYF.

J is TRBJ1-4 and V is TRBV29-1; D possibly corresponds to TRBD1 (5 bases). CDR3 length: 12 amino acids. CDR1 and CDR2 from the germline V gene are SQVTM and ANQGSEA. Trimming cost V 3 bases and J 5 bases, with 7 bases left between them. The CDR3 is CSVEGRNEKLFF. CDR3 sequence (DNA): TGCAGCGTTGAGGGGCGAAATGAAAAACTGTTTTTT.

The chain uses TRBV19 and TRBJ1-1; D unresolved. Trimming left V 3 bases short and J 5 bases short, with 16 bases between. The CDR3 totals 15 residues. From germline, CDR1 is LNHDA and CDR2 SQIVND (reference sequence). CDR3 nucleotides: TGTGCCAGTAGTATGAAGGGCAGGATGGGGACTGAAGCTTTCTTT. This gives the protein CASSMKGRMGTEAFF.

This clonotype was detected many times. The chain is built from TRBV7-6 and TRBJ2-7, with D perhaps TRBD2 (6 bases). Trimming took off 0 bases at V and 1 base at J, with 10 bases between the two ends. The CDR3 sequence is 15 residues long. The V gene's germline CDR1 is SGHVS and CDR2 FNYEAQ. The DNA of the CDR3 is TGTGCCAGCAGCTTAGCGTCGGAGGGGTCCTACGAGCAGTACTTC. Translation: CASSLASEGSYEQYF.